This entry is about one T cell receptor (beta chain). Its antigen is undetermined. The entry originates in a study of Ad26.COV2.S vaccination and SARS-CoV-2 variants. The study, taken as a whole, reports: Responses of spike-specific T cells (both CD8+ and CD4+) reportedly showed substantial breadth after vaccination.

This table comes from immunoSEQ multiplex PCR, and its TCRdb copy is limited to in-frame clones, with some not included. The sample yields hundreds of thousands of clones, roughly 90% seen once. As to treatment: roughly 20 received Ad26.COV2.S at low or high dose, single or two shots; about 5 received placebo; per-sample allocation not given. The investigators took samples on day 63 after the first vaccine or placebo injection. The input for sequencing was peripheral blood, taken in a trial of Ad26.COV2.S vaccine versus placebo. The clonotype comes from a person aged 18-65 years who received the Ad26.COV2.S COVID-19 vaccine or a placebo.

The CDR3 DNA follows: TGTGCCAGCAGCCAAGGGGGGACGGCCTCCTACGAGCAGTACTTC. Translated: CASSQGGTASYEQYF. The V call is TRBV4-2, the J call TRBJ2-7; D may be TRBD1 or TRBD2 (5 bases each). Germline values: CDR1 LGHNA, CDR2 YNFKEQ. Trimming cost V 1 base and J 0 bases, with 10 bases left between them. There are 15 residues in the CDR3.